Reported below is one TCR beta chain. The CDR3 loop spans 14 amino acids. Between the trimmed V and J ends, which lost 0 bases and 8 bases, there was a span of 14 bases. Germline V gives CDR1 SGHRS, CDR2 YFSETQ. The data are from a study of blood T cell repertoires in COVID-19. Only in-frame clones appear in the TCRdb table, and some are missing; sequencing was by immunoSEQ multiplex PCR. The sample carries 110,000 to 150,000 clones, more than 75% recorded once. This chain connects TRBV5-1 to TRBJ1-2, with D hard to call. The sequenced material came from peripheral blood. The clonotype originates from a man between 60 and 75 years old with acute or convalescent COVID-19. The CDR3 bases are TGCGCCAGCAGCTTGGTTGATAGATCTAACGGCTACACCTTC. It yields the protein CASSLVDRSNGYTF.